A selection of T cell receptor beta chains follows, all from one sample in a study of cytomegalovirus exposure and HLA in healthy donors. This table comes from immunoSEQ multiplex PCR, and its TCRdb copy is limited to in-frame clones, with some not included. The data contain nearly 200,000 clones, about 77% of them singletons. The sequenced material came from PBMCs. These receptors all come from a woman younger than 45 in good health and CMV-seropositive. Both conserved end residues are part of each CDR3. D genes are given only for firm matches. Only some rows state a clone size, as once, few, many or a class for expanded clones.

cdr3_length	j_call	clone_size	d_call	v_call	cdr3_aa	cdr3_nt
14	TRBJ1-2	-	TRBD1	TRBV4-2	CASSQEDRELGYTF	TGTGCCAGCAGCCAAGAAGACAGGGAGCTCGGCTACACCTTC
16	TRBJ2-1	-	-	TRBV7-6	CASSPVPGVPYNEQFF	TGTGCCAGCAGCCCCGTCCCCGGGGTCCCCTACAATGAGCAGTTCTTC
15	TRBJ2-1	-	-	TRBV9	CASSVWGEAYNEQFF	TGTGCCAGCAGCGTATGGGGGGAAGCCTACAATGAGCAGTTCTTC
15	TRBJ2-5	-	TRBD2	TRBV6-4	CASSESAGGLETQYF	TGTGCCAGCAGTGAATCAGCGGGGGGGCTAGAGACCCAGTACTTC
15	TRBJ2-1	-	-	TRBV19	CASSVTLSSYNEQFF	TGTGCCAGTAGTGTCACTCTGTCCTCCTACAATGAGCAGTTCTTC
13	TRBJ1-4	once	-	TRBV5-1	CASSLETGEKLFF	TGCGCCAGCAGCTTGGAAACGGGGGAAAAACTGTTTTTT
16	TRBJ2-3	-	-	TRBV5-6	CASSPDTGLLTDTQYF	TGTGCCAGCAGCCCCGATACGGGTTTATTGACAGATACGCAGTATTTT
13	TRBJ2-1	-	-	TRBV6-1	CASRQGSYNEQFF	TGTGCCAGCAGACAGGGCTCCTACAATGAGCAGTTCTTC
13	TRBJ1-4	few	-	TRBV9	CASSGPGDEKLFF	TGTGCCAGCAGCGGCCCAGGTGATGAAAAACTGTTTTTT
15	TRBJ2-7	-	TRBD2	TRBV6-1	CASSDLAGGGDEQYF	TGTGCCAGCAGCGATTTAGCGGGGGGTGGGGACGAGCAGTACTTC
15	TRBJ1-2	-	-	TRBV5-4	CASTPGGTGAYGYTF	TGTGCCAGCACCCCGGGTGGCACTGGGGCCTATGGCTACACCTTC
16	TRBJ2-2	-	-	TRBV4-2	CASSQYRAGRAGELFF	TGTGCCAGCAGCCAATACAGGGCAGGGAGGGCCGGGGAGCTGTTTTTT
15	TRBJ1-1	-	TRBD1	TRBV27	CASSFRDRLNTEAFF	TGTGCCAGCAGTTTCAGGGACAGATTGAACACTGAAGCTTTCTTT
17	TRBJ1-2	once	TRBD1	TRBV18	CASSPLGQTPLNYGYTF	TGTGCCAGCTCACCACTGGGACAGACCCCCCTTAACTATGGCTACACCTTC
13	TRBJ1-1	-	-	TRBV28	CASRRTQNTEAFF	TGTGCCAGCAGACGGACACAAAACACTGAAGCTTTCTTT
15	TRBJ1-5	-	-	TRBV6-6	CASSYSPGGNQPQHF	TGTGCCAGCAGTTACTCTCCAGGGGGCAATCAGCCCCAGCATTTT
14	TRBJ2-5	-	TRBD1	TRBV5-4	CASSPGQSQETQYF	TGTGCCAGCAGCCCGGGACAGTCCCAAGAGACCCAGTACTTC
15	TRBJ2-7	-	TRBD1	TRBV28	CASNWGLGTVSEQYF	TGTGCCAGCAATTGGGGTTTGGGGACAGTGTCTGAGCAGTACTTC
13	TRBJ1-2	-	TRBD1	TRBV7-2	CASSTGQGYGYTF	TGTGCCAGCAGCACAGGACAGGGGTATGGCTACACCTTC
16	TRBJ1-2	-	TRBD1	TRBV6-5	CASSYSGQGNFYGYTF	TGTGCCAGCAGTTACTCGGGACAGGGGAACTTCTATGGCTACACCTTC
14	TRBJ2-3	-	-	TRBV5-1	CASSLGLPTDTQYF	TGCGCCAGCAGCTTGGGACTGCCCACAGATACGCAGTATTTT
14	TRBJ1-5	-	-	TRBV6-6	CASSSQGTEQPQHF	TGTGCCAGCAGTTCACAGGGAACGGAGCAGCCCCAGCATTTT
14	TRBJ2-1	once	-	TRBV30	CAWRADRFVRGQFF	TGTGCCTGGAGAGCAGATAGGTTCGTTCGAGGCCAGTTCTTC
14	TRBJ2-4	-	TRBD2	TRBV29-1	CSVLPRMGGNIQYF	TGCAGCGTTCTACCCCGAATGGGGGGGAACATTCAGTACTTC
15	TRBJ1-1	-	TRBD1	TRBV10-3	CAISWDREMNTEAFF	TGTGCCATCAGTTGGGACAGGGAGATGAACACTGAAGCTTTCTTT
15	TRBJ1-1	-	TRBD1	TRBV18	CASSHRDRGRTEAFF	TGTGCCAGCTCACACCGGGACAGGGGGCGCACTGAAGCTTTCTTT
12	TRBJ2-7	few	-	TRBV7-9	CASSRESYEQYF	TGTGCCAGCAGCCGGGAGTCCTACGAGCAGTACTTC
15	TRBJ2-6	-	-	TRBV2	CASSEGSGQFNVLTF	TGTGCCAGCAGTGAAGGATCAGGACAGTTCAACGTCCTAACTTTC
18	TRBJ2-1	-	TRBD2	TRBV4-3	CASSQVLTPSGRRNEQFF	TGCGCCAGCAGCCAAGTCCTCACTCCTAGCGGGAGGAGGAATGAGCAGTTCTTC
15	TRBJ1-6	-	-	TRBV2	CASRIKDSYNSPLHF	TGTGCCAGCAGGATAAAGGACAGTTATAATTCACCCCTCCACTTT
15	TRBJ1-6	-	-	TRBV9	CASSVGAGAGSPLHF	TGTGCCAGCAGCGTAGGAGCGGGGGCAGGGTCACCCCTCCACTTT
13	TRBJ1-2	-	-	TRBV18	CASSPPDSYGYTF	TGTGCCAGCTCACCGCCTGACAGCTATGGCTACACCTTC
15	TRBJ2-5	-	-	TRBV27	CASKALVEKRETQYF	TGTGCCAGCAAAGCACTAGTCGAGAAGCGGGAGACCCAGTACTTC
11	TRBJ1-2	-	-	TRBV28	CASGGNYGYTF	TGTGCCAGCGGCGGAAACTATGGCTACACCTTC
13	TRBJ2-7	-	-	TRBV11-2	CASSPGLLYEQYF	TGTGCCAGCAGCCCAGGGTTGCTCTACGAGCAGTACTTC
13	TRBJ1-5	-	-	TRBV7-2	CASSPDRDQPQHF	TGTGCCAGCAGCCCCGACAGAGATCAGCCCCAGCATTTT
15	TRBJ2-7	-	TRBD1	TRBV18	CASSPGTGAPYEQYF	TGTGCCAGCTCACCAGGGACAGGGGCTCCCTACGAGCAGTACTTC
13	TRBJ2-4	-	-	TRBV11-2	CASSLAAGPLLYF	TGTGCCAGCAGCTTAGCGGCAGGTCCCCTGTTGTACTTC
15	TRBJ1-2	-	TRBD1	TRBV5-6	CASSFDGQANYGYTF	TGTGCCAGCAGTTTCGACGGACAGGCCAACTATGGCTACACCTTC
17	TRBJ2-6	-	-	TRBV4-3	CASSQGPGLTGANVLTF	TGCGCCAGCAGCCAAGGGCCTGGTCTGACTGGGGCCAACGTCCTGACTTTC
17	TRBJ1-3	-	-	TRBV15	CATSSLQGKESGNTIYF	TGTGCCACCAGCAGCCTGCAGGGGAAAGAGTCTGGAAACACCATATATTTT
15	TRBJ1-1	-	-	TRBV28	CASSAYRVVNTEAFF	TGTGCCAGCAGTGCTTACAGGGTCGTGAACACTGAAGCTTTCTTT
13	TRBJ2-7	-	-	TRBV10-3	CAISVSGSREQYF	TGTGCCATCAGTGTTTCCGGGTCCCGCGAGCAGTACTTC
15	TRBJ1-3	-	-	TRBV5-1	CASSLDGGSGNTIYF	TGCGCCAGCAGCTTGGACGGGGGCTCTGGAAACACCATATATTTT
13	TRBJ2-3	-	-	TRBV29-1	CSADRDFQDTQYF	TGCAGCGCTGATCGGGACTTCCAAGATACGCAGTATTTT
13	TRBJ1-2	-	-	TRBV28	CASRSDRMGGYTF	TGTGCCAGCAGATCTGACAGAATGGGCGGCTACACCTTC
13	TRBJ1-2	-	-	TRBV30	CAWSLDTNYGYTF	TGTGCCTGGAGCCTGGACACAAACTATGGCTACACCTTC
16	TRBJ1-5	-	TRBD1	TRBV10-3	CAISKTGTGKNQPQHF	TGTGCCATCAGCAAAACCGGGACAGGGAAGAATCAGCCCCAGCATTTT
13	TRBJ2-7	-	-	TRBV6-1	CASNIVGTYEQYF	TGTGCCAGCAATATAGTCGGGACCTACGAGCAGTACTTC